The 17 T cell receptor beta chains below come from one sample, sequenced in a study of blood T cell repertoires in COVID-19. Measured with immunoSEQ multiplex PCR; TCRdb has only the in-frame clones, and not every one. The sample has 60,000 to 85,000 clones, 60% to 85% seen once; the top ten hold under 25%. The sample comprised peripheral blood. These receptors were collected from a man aged 65 to 79 with acute or convalescent COVID-19.

Worth noting for this clone: At one boundary the junction diverges from the germline segment, which might be a read error. The chain employs TRBV5-6 and TRBJ2-7; 7 nucleotides agree with TRBD1. CDR1 is SGHDT, CDR2 YYEEEE, per germline. This CDR3 is built from 12 residues. CDR3 DNA sequence: TGTGCCAGCAGCTTTCGACGACAGGGTGTAGGCTTC. This gives the protein CASSFRRQGVGF.

The chain carries TRBV10-3 and TRBJ1-1; 9 bases map to TRBD1. V shed 3 bases and J 6 bases; nucleotides not matched to a gene: 5. Germline CDR1 reads ENHRY; CDR2 reads SYGVKD. The CDR3 length is 14 residues. CDR3 DNA sequence: TGTGCCATCAGTGAAACAGGGGGCCTGGCTGAAGCTTTCTTT. Its translation: CAISETGGLAEAFF.

The chain couples TRBV5-1 to TRBJ1-3, with D possibly being TRBD1 (6 bases). The CDR3 extends over 17 amino acids. Germline values: CDR1 SGHRS, CDR2 YFSETQ. Trimming shortened V by 4 bases and J by 0 bases, and 17 bases separated the two germline ends. The CDR3 region has the DNA TGCGCCAGCAGCCCTGACCCCGACAGGCACTCTGGAAACACCATATATTTT. This encodes CASSPDPDRHSGNTIYF. The full variable domain, with the rest looked up from reference TRBV5-1 and TRBJ1-3, is KAGVTQTPRYLIKTRGQQVTLSCSPISGHRSVSWYQQTPGQGLQFLFEYFSETQRNKGNFPGRFSGRQFSNSRSEMNVSTLELGDSALYLCASSPDPDRHSGNTIYFGEGSWLTVV.

The chain has TRBV5-1 and TRBJ2-5; TRBD2 aligns across 10 bases. The CDR3 extends over 16 amino acids. In germline, CDR1 is SGHRS, CDR2 YFSETQ. Unmatched junction bases numbered 6, after V lost 4 bases and J lost 0 bases. The CDR3 is CASSLLAGQYQETQYF. The DNA of the CDR3 is TGCGCCAGCAGCCTACTAGCGGGACAGTACCAAGAGACCCAGTACTTC.

J is TRBJ2-7 and V is TRBV28, with D possibly TRBD1 on 5 matching bases. The germline CDR1 and CDR2 sequences are MDHEN and SYDVKM. V lost 2 bases and J lost 4, with 15 bases in between. The CDR3 length is 15 residues. CDR3 sequence: CASSLGDSFVYEQYF. CDR3 nucleotide sequence: TGTGCCAGCAGTTTAGGAGACAGTTTTGTATACGAGCAGTACTTC.

This clone is judged medium-sized. J is TRBJ1-5 and V is TRBV27, with a tentative D call TRBD1 (5 bases). The V end lost 1 base, the J end lost 0 bases, and 13 bases lay between the germline ends. The CDR3 loop spans 17 amino acids. Germline CDR1 MNHEY, CDR2 SMNVEV (reference sequence). CDR3 sequence: CASSLFGGGFSNQPQHF. CDR3 coding DNA: TGTGCCAGCAGTTTATTCGGGGGGGGATTTAGCAATCAGCCCCAGCATTTT.

The V and J genes are TRBV6-2 or TRBV6-3 and TRBJ2-4; 8 bases map to TRBD2. Germline CDR1 reads MNHEY; CDR2 reads SVGEGT. Trimming took 4 bases from V and 0 from J; bases not matched to a gene: 5. The CDR3 contains 16 residues. CDR3 residues: CASSWLAGIAKNIQYF. In DNA form, the CDR3 reads TGTGCCAGCAGTTGGTTAGCGGGGATAGCCAAAAACATTCAGTACTTC.

The V gene is TRBV6-5, the J gene TRBJ2-7; D is ambiguous. Trimming shortened V by 10 bases and J by 2 bases, and 9 bases separated the two germline ends. The CDR3 spans 11 residues. Per germline, CDR1 MNHEY and CDR2 SVGAGI. The CDR3 DNA is TGTGCCATCTCGACTGCCTACGAGCAGTACTTC. Translating it yields CAISTAYEQYF.

This rearrangement joins TRBV19 to TRBJ2-1, with TRBD2 matching 8 bases. This CDR3 region has 14 residues. Germline V CDR1 and CDR2: LNHDA, SQIVND (reference sequence). J was trimmed by 9 bases and V by 5 bases; bases with no gene match: 9. DNA for the CDR3: TGTGCCAGTAGTGGAGCGGGAGCCTTTAGTGAGCAGTTCTTC. As protein: CASSGAGAFSEQFF.

This clone was counted between two and nine times. The rearrangement uses TRBV14 and TRBJ2-2; 8 nucleotides align to TRBD2. CDR3 length equals 14 residues. V lost 4 bases and J lost 4; bases outside the gene matches: 2. Germline V gene sequence: CDR1 SGHDN, CDR2 FVKESK. The CDR3 region is CASSLAGTTGELFF. The DNA of the CDR3 is TGTGCCAGCAGCCTAGCGGGAACCACCGGGGAGCTGTTTTTT.

The chain uses TRBV5-4 and TRBJ1-1, with D possibly matching TRBD1 (5 bases). There are 13 residues in the CDR3. Germline V gives CDR1 SGHNT, CDR2 YYREEE (reference sequence). V dropped 2 bases and J dropped 1 base, with 6 bases sitting between them. CDR3 bases: TGTGCCAGCAGCTTCCAGGGGAACACTGAAGCTTTCTTT. Protein product: CASSFQGNTEAFF.

The CDR3 region has the DNA TGTGCCAGTAGCCGGAGACAGGAGAACACTGAAGCTTTCTTT. Encoded protein: CASSRRQENTEAFF. This chain links TRBV19 with TRBJ1-1; TRBD1 is a possible D gene (6 bases). The CDR3 has 14 residues. V lost 6 bases and J 1 base, leaving 12 bases between the germline ends. CDR1 is LNHDA and CDR2 is SQIVND in the germline V gene (reference sequence).

The chain employs TRBV28 and TRBJ2-1; 7 nucleotides agree with TRBD1. In germline, CDR1 is MDHEN, CDR2 SYDVKM. CDR3 length equals 17 residues. V lost 6 bases and J lost 0; bases outside the gene matches: 11. The CDR3 here is CASRTTGQPSSYNEQFF. DNA for the CDR3: TGTGCCAGCAGAACGACGGGACAGCCTAGCTCCTACAATGAGCAGTTCTTC.

The gene calls are TRBV28 and TRBJ2-3; D is possibly TRBD1 (6 bases). This CDR3 is built from 15 residues. V lost 6 bases to trimming and J lost 3 bases, with 16 bases between them. Germline loops: CDR1 MDHEN, CDR2 SYDVKM. CDR3 residues: CASSPGAGMTDTQYF. In DNA form, the CDR3 reads TGTGCCAGCAGCCCAGGGGCAGGGATGACAGATACGCAGTATTTT. The variable domain in full, with the rest retrieved from reference TRBV28 and TRBJ2-3, is DVKVTQSSRYLVKRTGEKVFLECVQDMDHENMFWYRQDPGLGLRLIYFSYDVKMKEKGDIPEGYSVSREKKERFSLILESASTNQTSMYLCASSPGAGMTDTQYFGPGTRLTVL.

The V call is TRBV2, the J call TRBJ2-7; 9 nucleotides match TRBD1. The germline gives CDR1 SNHLY, CDR2 FYNNEI. The CDR3 contains 13 residues. V trimming: 6 bases; J trimming: 2 bases; junction bases outside the gene matches: 2. The CDR3 DNA is TGTGCCAGCAGGGGACAGGGTCCCTACGAGCAGTACTTC. This sequence encodes CASRGQGPYEQYF.

V and J are TRBV3-1 (or the pseudogene TRBV3-2) and TRBJ1-1, with 9 positions matching TRBD1. Germline V gives CDR1 LGHDT, CDR2 YNNKEL (reference sequence). The CDR3 consists of 15 residues. The V gene end was trimmed by 6 bases and the J gene end by 6 bases; junction bases not matched to a gene: 11. The CDR3 loop is CASRPDRGRSAEAFF. Written as DNA, the CDR3 is TGTGCCAGCAGACCGGACAGGGGAAGGAGCGCTGAAGCTTTCTTT.

This sequence joins TRBV11-3 and TRBJ2-7, with TRBD1 matching over 8 bases. Germline V gives CDR1 SGHNT, CDR2 YENEEA. V lost 1 base, J lost 5 bases, and 10 bases stayed unmatched. This CDR3 region has 16 residues. The CDR3 coding sequence is TGTGCCAGCAGCTTAGGTACCGGGCAGGGGGCGGACGAGCAGTACTTC. Residues: CASSLGTGQGADEQYF.